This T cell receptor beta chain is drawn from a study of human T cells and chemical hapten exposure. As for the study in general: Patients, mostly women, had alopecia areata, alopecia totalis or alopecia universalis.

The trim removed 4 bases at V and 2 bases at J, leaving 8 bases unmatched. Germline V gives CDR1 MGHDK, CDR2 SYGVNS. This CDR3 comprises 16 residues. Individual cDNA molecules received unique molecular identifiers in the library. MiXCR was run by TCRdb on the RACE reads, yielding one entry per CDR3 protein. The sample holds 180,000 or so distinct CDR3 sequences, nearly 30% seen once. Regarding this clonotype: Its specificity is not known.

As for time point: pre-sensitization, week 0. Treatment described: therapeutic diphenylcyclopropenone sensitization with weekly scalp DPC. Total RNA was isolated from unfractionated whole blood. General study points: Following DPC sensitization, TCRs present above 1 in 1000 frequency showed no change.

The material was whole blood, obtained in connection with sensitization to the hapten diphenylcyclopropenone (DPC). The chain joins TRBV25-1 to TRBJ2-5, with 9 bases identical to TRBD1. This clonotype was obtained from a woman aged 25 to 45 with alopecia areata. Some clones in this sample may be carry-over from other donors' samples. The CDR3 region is CASSVHSGTGQETQYF. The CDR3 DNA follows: TGTGCCAGCAGTGTTCACTCCGGGACAGGGCAAGAGACCCAGTACTTC. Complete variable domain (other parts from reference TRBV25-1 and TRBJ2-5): EADIYQTPRYLVIGTGKKITLECSQTMGHDKMYWYQQDPGMELHLIHYSYGVNSTEKGDLSSESTVSRIRTEHFPLTLESARPSHTSQYLCASSVHSGTGQETQYFGPGTRLLVL.